This is a list of T cell receptor beta chains from one sample in a study of blood T cell repertoires in COVID-19. Sequencing was performed with immunoSEQ multiplex PCR; in TCRdb, only in-frame clones are kept and a portion is missing. The profile shows hundreds of thousands of clones, about 90% of them singletons. Sequencing used peripheral blood. These receptors came from a woman aged 30 to 39 who had recovered from COVID-19. The CDR3 runs from the conserved cysteine through the conserved F or W. The D gene is left open where the match is weak. Clone sizes are given selectively: once, few, many, or a class where the clone is expanded.

V	J	D	size	DNA	CDR3
TRBV7-3	TRBJ1-1	TRBD1	few	TGTGCCAGCAGCCTAGGGAGACAGGGAAGTACTGAAGCTTTCTTT	CASSLGRQGSTEAFF
TRBV7-2	TRBJ1-5	.	.	TGTGCCAGCAGCCCCCAATTGAGAAATCAGCCCCAGCATTTT	CASSPQLRNQPQHF
TRBV6-7	TRBJ1-2	.	.	TGTGCCAGCAGTCAAGGACAGAAATGCTATGGCTACACCTTC	CASSQGQKCYGYTF
TRBV7-2	TRBJ2-1	TRBD2	.	TGTGCCAGCAGCTTAAGGTCTAGCGGGTACAATGAGCAGTTCTTC	CASSLRSSGYNEQFF
TRBV24-1	TRBJ2-2	.	.	TGTGCCACCAGTGATTTCGGCGGGGAGCTGTTTTTT	CATSDFGGELFF
TRBV19	TRBJ1-6	TRBD1	.	TGTGCCAGTAGTAGAGGACAGGGATATTCACCCCTCCACTTT	CASSRGQGYSPLHF
TRBV15	TRBJ2-7	.	.	TGTGCCACCAGCAGATCCGACATGGGGAGCGGCTACGAGCAGTACTTC	CATSRSDMGSGYEQYF
TRBV5-4	TRBJ2-3	TRBD2	.	TGTGCCAGCAGCTTGGCCTTAGCGGGGGGAAGCACAGATACGCAGTATTTT	CASSLALAGGSTDTQYF
TRBV2	TRBJ1-1	.	once	TGTGCCAGCAGTAACGCAGGGGTGGAAGCTTTCTTT	CASSNAGVEAFF
TRBV27	TRBJ1-2	.	.	TGTGCCAGCAGTTTATACCCGGGTGCGAACTATGGCTACACCTTC	CASSLYPGANYGYTF
TRBV18	TRBJ1-2	.	once	TGTGCCAGCTCCCTCAGGGAGGGCAGGACTAACTATGGCTACACCTTC	CASSLREGRTNYGYTF
TRBV25-1	TRBJ1-1	TRBD1	.	TGTGCCAGCAGTGAGGGGACAGTCCGGACTGAAGCTTTCTTT	CASSEGTVRTEAFF
TRBV5-1	TRBJ2-7	TRBD1	.	TGCGCCAGCAGCCCGACCCCCGGGACAGAAGACGAGCAGTACTTC	CASSPTPGTEDEQYF
TRBV1	TRBJ2-1	.	.	TGCACCAGCAGCCAAGAAAGTTGGCTAGCGGCCGCACGTCTCCTTTACAATGAGCAGTTCTTC	CTSSQESWLAAARLLYNEQFF
TRBV7-9	TRBJ2-7	.	.	TGTGCCAGCAGCTTATCAGGGGCCCGCGAGCAGTACTTC	CASSLSGAREQYF
TRBV7-9	TRBJ2-7	TRBD1	.	TGTGCCAGCAGACCAACAACAGGGGGCCTTCCTGGGGAGCAGTACTTC	CASRPTTGGLPGEQYF
TRBV5-1	TRBJ1-4	.	.	TGCGCCAGCAGCCCCCAGGGTCCTGATAATGAAAAACTGTTTTTT	CASSPQGPDNEKLFF
TRBV7-6	TRBJ1-2	TRBD1	.	TGTGCCAGCAGCCCGGGGACAGGGGGCGTCTATGGCTACACCTTC	CASSPGTGGVYGYTF
TRBV6-1	TRBJ2-1	TRBD1	.	TGTGCCAGCAGTGAGGACAGGGCAGACGATGAGCAGTTCTTC	CASSEDRADDEQFF
TRBV5-4	TRBJ2-5	TRBD2	.	TGTGCCAGCAGCCTGACTAGCGGGAGGGGAGAGACCCAGTACTTC	CASSLTSGRGETQYF
TRBV3-1/TRBV3-2	TRBJ1-1	.	.	TGTGCCAGCAGCCAAGTAGTTGGGCAGGGAAGCGCTTTCTTT	CASSQVVGQGSAFF
TRBV12-2	TRBJ1-4	.	.	TGTGCAAGTCGCTCCAGGCCTTGCTTAAGTGAAAAACTGTTTTTT	CASRSRPCLSEKLFF
TRBV27	TRBJ2-2	TRBD1	.	TGTGCCAGCAGCCGGGGGACAGGGGCCGGGGAGCTGTTTTTT	CASSRGTGAGELFF
TRBV9	TRBJ1-3	.	.	TGTGCCAGCACCGGAGTCTCTGGAAACACCATATATTTT	CASTGVSGNTIYF
TRBV18	TRBJ1-5	.	once	TGTGCCAGCTCACCACCGATTCCGGGTGGCAATCAGCCCCAGCATTTT	CASSPPIPGGNQPQHF
TRBV3-1/TRBV3-2	TRBJ1-1	.	.	TGTGCCAGCAGCCAAGTTTACGGAGGGGAAGCTTTCTTT	CASSQVYGGEAFF
TRBV5-6	TRBJ1-5	.	once	TGTGCCAGCAGCTTGGTTGGAGGCTCTCAGCCCCAGCATTTT	CASSLVGGSQPQHF
TRBV12-5	TRBJ2-5	TRBD2	few	TGTGCTAGTGGTCTTGGACTAGCGGGGGGGCTAGAGACCCAGTACTTC	CASGLGLAGGLETQYF
TRBV4-1	TRBJ2-5	TRBD2	.	TGCGCCAGCAGCCAAGAGGGCGGGGGTATAGAGACCCAGTACTTC	CASSQEGGGIETQYF
TRBV19	TRBJ2-2	.	.	TGTGCCAGTAGTATCTTTTCGGGGGAGCTGTTTTTT	CASSIFSGELFF
TRBV19	TRBJ2-5	TRBD2	.	TGTGCCAGTAGTGGCATCGCTAGCGGGACCCCAGAGACCCAGTACTTC	CASSGIASGTPETQYF
TRBV2	TRBJ2-5	.	.	TGTGCCATCCTTTTTTCAGGAAACCAAGAGACCCAGTACTTC	CAILFSGNQETQYF
TRBV27	TRBJ1-3	.	.	TGTGCCAGCAGTTTAGCCGGGGTCACTGGAAACACCATATATTTT	CASSLAGVTGNTIYF
TRBV30	TRBJ1-6	.	.	TGTGCCTGGAGACTTGGGGACATAATCTTCTCACCCCTCCACTTT	CAWRLGDIIFSPLHF
TRBV19	TRBJ2-7	TRBD1	once	TGTGCCAGTAGTAGAACGGGACAGGGGGAATACGAGCAGTACTTC	CASSRTGQGEYEQYF
TRBV6-5	TRBJ1-1	.	.	TGTGCCAGCAGTTACTCCTGGAACACTGAAGCTTTCTTT	CASSYSWNTEAFF
TRBV24-1	TRBJ1-4	.	.	TGTGCCACCAGTGATCTGGCCGATAATGAAAAACTGTTTTTT	CATSDLADNEKLFF
TRBV5-4	TRBJ2-7	.	.	TGTGCCAGCAGCCCCAGGACTGGTAGCTCCTACGAGCAGTACTTC	CASSPRTGSSYEQYF
TRBV6-5	TRBJ1-5	TRBD1	.	TGTGCCAGCAGTCCGCGACAGGGATATGGGCCCCAGCATTTT	CASSPRQGYGPQHF
TRBV6-5	TRBJ2-2	.	.	TGTGCCAGCAGGACCGGCGGGGGCGCCCCCGGGGAGCTGTTTTTT	CASRTGGGAPGELFF
TRBV6-5	TRBJ2-7	TRBD2	.	TGTGCCAGCAGTTACCTAGCGGGAGGTGACGAGCAGTACTTC	CASSYLAGGDEQYF
TRBV20-1	TRBJ2-1	.	.	TGCAGTGCTAGTTTCGCAGCGAAGGAGCAGTTCTTC	CSASFAAKEQFF
TRBV21-1	TRBJ1-1	.	.	TGTGCCAGCAGCCAAACAGGCTCGAACACTGAAGCTTTCTTT	CASSQTGSNTEAFF
TRBV6-6	TRBJ2-1	.	.	TGTGCCAGCAGGCGGGACCCCCGAAGCTCCTACAATGAGCAGTTCTTC	CASRRDPRSSYNEQFF
TRBV24-1	TRBJ2-3	TRBD2	.	TGTGCCACCAGTGATTTTATAGCGGGAGTGTCAGATACGCAGTATTTT	CATSDFIAGVSDTQYF
TRBV3-1/TRBV3-2	TRBJ2-3	.	.	TGTGCCAGCAGTCGAGCCCTAAACACAGATACGCAGTATTTT	CASSRALNTDTQYF
TRBV15	TRBJ2-1	.	.	TGTGCCACCAGCAGACCCACTTACAATGAGCAGTTCTTC	CATSRPTYNEQFF
TRBV7-9	TRBJ2-5	TRBD1	.	TGTGCCAGCAGCTTCCGGGACAGGGGAGAGACCCAGTACTTC	CASSFRDRGETQYF
TRBV4-1	TRBJ2-1	.	.	TGCGCCAGCAGCCAAGGGGGCGCGTACAATGAGCAGTTCTTC	CASSQGGAYNEQFF
TRBV5-4	TRBJ1-1	.	.	TGTGCCAGCAGCCAACGGGGGGCGAACACTGAAGCTTTCTTT	CASSQRGANTEAFF
TRBV7-2	TRBJ2-3	TRBD2	.	TGTGCCAGCAGCCCCGGGGAGCGGGGGGGCCCCCTCACGCAGTATTTT	CASSPGERGGPLTQYF
TRBV6-5	TRBJ1-5	.	many	TGTGCCAGCTCCACGACGGGGGGGTCCCGCCAGCCCCAGCATTTT	CASSTTGGSRQPQHF
TRBV27	TRBJ1-2	.	.	TGTGCCAGCAGGTTGGGGGGGAGTGCTAACTATGGCTACACCTTC	CASRLGGSANYGYTF
TRBV20-1	TRBJ1-1	.	.	TGCAGTGCTAGTAAGGGCTTCTTATCAGGGGCTATAGCTTTCTTT	CSASKGFLSGAIAFF
TRBV18	TRBJ2-5	.	.	TGTGCCAGCTCACCTTCAGGTGGGGGCAAAGAGACCCAGTACTTC	CASSPSGGGKETQYF